What follows describes a single T cell receptor beta chain. The V end was cut by 2 bases, the J end by 4 bases, with 3 bases between. The CDR3 extends over 11 amino acids. The V gene's germline CDR1 is GTSNPN and CDR2 SVGIG (reference sequence). Anywhere from 1 to 8 samples came from each patient, spanning pretreatment and on-treatment. The assay was immunoSEQ multiplex PCR, and TCRdb's table has in-frame clones only and misses some. This sample carries roughly 60,000 clones, almost 85% of them seen once, and the ten largest clones take approximately 4%. This entry is derived from a study of PD-L1 blockade in urothelial cancer.

Sequencing used PBMCs, obtained around atezolizumab (anti-PD-L1) treatment. J is TRBJ1-3 and V is TRBV30; D is unclear. This receptor was identified in a man in his sixties or seventies with urothelial cancer. The CDR3 nucleotides are TGTGCCTGGAGTTCGGGAAACACCATATATTTT. The encoded protein is CAWSSGNTIYF.